This T cell receptor (beta chain) was obtained from a study of blood T cell repertoires in COVID-19. Study information: T cells, B-cell-depleted T cells, or PBMCs supplied cDNA or gDNA.

V gave up 4 bases and J gave up 3 bases; unmatched junction bases: 11. Looked up from germline, CDR1 is SGDLS and CDR2 is YYNGEE. The CDR3 extends over 16 amino acids. Sequencing used immunoSEQ multiplex PCR; TCRdb keeps in-frame clones, though not all of them. There are a few hundred thousand clones in the sample; roughly 90% occur only once, and roughly 6.7% lies in the top ten. This sequence originates from a man aged 18 to 30 who had recovered from COVID-19. The genes are TRBV9 and TRBJ2-7, with 9 bases lining up with TRBD2. The specimen sequenced was peripheral blood. The CDR3 DNA reads as TGTGCCAGCAGCTTCGGGGCAGCGGGAGGCCTCTACGAGCAGTACTTC. Translated: CASSFGAAGGLYEQYF.